This T cell receptor beta chain was profiled in a study of identical twins. TCRdb ran MiXCR on the 5' RACE reads and lists one entry per CDR3 protein. The sample lists hundreds of thousands of distinct CDR3 sequences; 5.5% to 6.5% were seen once. The sequence came from a man between 18 and 35 years old in good health. The sample taken for sequencing was naive T cells sorted from blood.

In DNA, the CDR3 is TGTGCCTGGAGTGTACTTAGGACTAGCGGACGAATCGAGCAGTTCTTC. Protein sequence: CAWSVLRTSGRIEQFF. V is TRBV30 and J is TRBJ2-1; TRBD2 aligns across 10 bases. The CDR3 length is 16 residues. Germline CDR1 reads GTSNPN; CDR2 reads SVGIG (reference sequence). Losses at the gene ends were 0 bases for V and 10 bases for J; bases not matched to a gene: 12.